The 27 T cell receptor beta chains in this list originate from one sample, sequenced in a study of technical replicates of blood from a handful of donors (dated by TCRdb to the late 2010s). The receptor library was made with the immunoSEQ multiplex PCR assay. What TCRdb holds here is the immuneACCESS table cut down to in-frame rearrangements. Part of the clones is not present; checked against another copy, under half of the missing clones reflect an unresolved V gene, and the others are unexplained. The sample profile shows fewer than 100,000 clones; about 93% of them were found once. The top ten clonotypes cover approximately 0.28% of the sample. The sequenced sample consisted of T cells isolated from PBMCs. These receptor sequences come from a human donor in good health.

The V call is TRBV6-5, the J call TRBJ1-2; TRBD1 aligns across 8 bases. Trimming at V came to 5 bases and at J to 4 bases, leaving 6 bases not matched to a gene. The germline V gene encodes CDR1 MNHEY and CDR2 SVGAGI. The CDR3 extends over 14 amino acids. The CDR3 bases are TGTGCCAGCAGTATCAGGGGGCTGGGCTATGGCTACACCTTC. As protein: CASSIRGLGYGYTF.

This chain joins TRBV4-2 and TRBJ2-5, with D maybe TRBD2 (5 bases). The CDR3 contains 14 residues. The V end lost 1 base, the J end lost 4 bases, and 10 bases lay between the germline ends. Germline V gene data show CDR1 as LGHNA and CDR2 as YNFKEQ. This CDR3 reads CASSQAWEPETQYF. The CDR3 nucleotides are TGTGCCAGCAGCCAAGCATGGGAGCCAGAGACCCAGTACTTC.

Remarks on this clone: This sample includes further DNA sequences coding for the same CDR3. The chain is built from TRBV27 and TRBJ2-7; no reliable D call. V lost 6 bases and J lost 3, with 6 bases in between. Germline V gene sequence: CDR1 MNHEY, CDR2 SMNVEV (reference sequence). The CDR3 has 11 amino acids. CDR3 residues: CASSSSYEQYF. The CDR3 DNA sequence: TGTGCCAGCAGCTCTAGCTACGAGCAGTACTTC.

V gene TRBV11-1 combines with J gene TRBJ1-1, with D possibly matching TRBD1 (5 bases). CDR1 and CDR2 from the germline V gene are SGHAT and FQDESV (reference sequence). Trimming shortened V by 1 base and J by 6 bases, and 9 bases separated the two germline ends. This CDR3 is 13 amino acids long. CDR3 in amino acids: CASSLEGRAEAFF. As DNA, the CDR3 is TGTGCCAGCAGCTTAGAGGGGAGGGCTGAAGCTTTCTTT. Using reference TRBV11-1 and TRBJ1-1 for the parts outside the CDR3, the full variable domain is EAEVAQSPRYKITEKSQAVAFWCDPISGHATLYWYRQILGQGPELLVQFQDESVVDDSQLPKDRFSAERLKGVDSTLKIQPAELGDSAMYLCASSLEGRAEAFFGQGTRLTVV.

The chain carries TRBV4-2 and TRBJ2-7, with D possibly being TRBD1 (5 bases). Germline CDR1 reads LGHNA; CDR2 reads YNFKEQ. The CDR3 consists of 13 residues. Trimming pared 0 bases from V and 6 bases from J, leaving 9 bases between. CDR3 DNA sequence: TGTGCCAGCAGCCAAGATCGCAGGGTCGAGCAGTACTTC. Residues: CASSQDRRVEQYF.

This clone has ten or more counts. The chain links TRBV7-9 to TRBJ1-5; a possible D gene is TRBD1 (6 bases). This CDR3 contains 15 residues. Germline CDR1 is SEHNR and CDR2 is FQNEAQ (reference sequence). Trimming took 5 bases from V and 4 from J, leaving 15 bases between them. The CDR3 DNA follows: TGTGCCAGCAGCCCAGGGGCCGAGGGTAATCAGCCCCAGCATTTT. It encodes CASSPGAEGNQPQHF.

The chain carries TRBV7-9 and TRBJ1-4, with a weak D call TRBD1 (6 bases). Trimming removed 4 bases from V and 5 bases from J, with 17 bases in between. The CDR3 is 16 amino acids. From germline, CDR1 is SEHNR and CDR2 FQNEAQ (reference sequence). CDR3 sequence: CASSSNLRDKNEKLFF. In nucleotides, the CDR3 is TGTGCCAGCAGCTCGAACCTCCGGGACAAAAATGAAAAACTGTTTTTT.

The chain links TRBV6-5 to TRBJ1-1; 8 nucleotides agree with TRBD1. The V gene end was trimmed by 4 bases and the J gene end by 5 bases; junction bases not matched to a gene: 6. This CDR3 contains 14 residues. From germline, CDR1 is MNHEY and CDR2 SVGAGI. This CDR3 reads CASSSWTGTTEAFF. The CDR3 DNA follows: TGTGCCAGCAGTTCTTGGACAGGGACGACTGAAGCTTTCTTT.

The chain links TRBV11-3 to TRBJ1-1; 9 bases are a match to TRBD1. Germline V lookup: CDR1 SGHNT, CDR2 YENEEA. The V gene end was trimmed by 5 bases and the J gene end by 4 bases; junction bases not matched to a gene: 5. The CDR3 has 14 residues. The CDR3 DNA sequence: TGTGCCAGCAGCATGGACAGGGGCTCCACTGAAGCTTTCTTT. Its protein product is CASSMDRGSTEAFF.

In its sample, this clone was seen once. DNA of the CDR3: TGTGCCAGTAGTATAAGATTAGCGGTTCCCTACGAGCAGTACTTC. Protein product: CASSIRLAVPYEQYF. The chain couples TRBV19 to TRBJ2-7; a possible D gene is TRBD2 (6 bases). Between the trimmed V and J ends, which lost 2 bases and 2 bases, there was a span of 13 bases. This CDR3 spans 15 amino acids. CDR1 LNHDA and CDR2 SQIVND come from the germline V gene (reference sequence).

The chain uses TRBV7-2 and TRBJ1-5; 7 bases map to TRBD1. The CDR3 totals 13 residues. V dropped 3 bases and J dropped 7; count of bases not matched to a gene: 3. Germline V gene sequence: CDR1 SGHTA, CDR2 FQGNSA. DNA of the CDR3: TGTGCCAGCAGCTTTAACAGGGGACAGCCCCAGCATTTT. As protein: CASSFNRGQPQHF.

The rearrangement uses TRBV9 and TRBJ1-4, with D possibly matching TRBD1 (5 bases). V lost 0 bases and J lost 8, with 14 bases in between. The germline V gene encodes CDR1 SGDLS and CDR2 YYNGEE. The CDR3 contains 15 residues. The CDR3 spells CASSVGAGYMEKLFF. CDR3 nucleotide sequence: TGTGCCAGCAGCGTAGGAGCAGGGTATATGGAAAAACTGTTTTTT.

Only one count was recorded for this clone. The J gene is TRBJ2-5, the V gene TRBV7-2; no firm D call. CDR1 and CDR2 (germline): SGHTA, FQGNSA. Trimming took 2 bases from V and 5 from J, leaving 18 bases between them. The length of the CDR3 is 16 residues. In DNA form, the CDR3 reads TGTGCCAGCAGCTTAAACGCCGGTGGGCCAGTGGAGACCCAGTACTTC. It codes for CASSLNAGGPVETQYF. Full variable domain (missing parts from reference TRBV7-2 and TRBJ2-5): GAGVSQSPSNKVTEKGKDVELRCDPISGHTALYWYRQSLGQGLEFLIYFQGNSAPDKSGLPSDRFSAERTGGSVSTLTIQRTQQEDSAVYLCASSLNAGGPVETQYFGPGTRLLVL.

The chain recombines TRBV5-6 with TRBJ1-6; D unresolved. Trimming pared 4 bases from V and 4 bases from J, leaving 6 bases between. Germline CDR1 and CDR2: SGHDT and YYEEEE. This CDR3 region has 13 residues. The CDR3 region has the DNA TGTGCCAGCAGCGGGCAGTATAATTCACCCCTCCACTTT. Protein product: CASSGQYNSPLHF. Combining the CDR3 with reference TRBV5-6 and TRBJ1-6 gives the whole variable domain DAGVTQSPTHLIKTRGQQVTLRCSPKSGHDTVSWYQQALGQGPQFIFQYYEEEERQRGNFPDRFSGHQFPNYSSELNVNALLLGDSALYLCASSGQYNSPLHFGNGTRLTVT.

This clone was seen a single time. The chain employs TRBV28 and TRBJ2-3; TRBD2 aligns across 13 bases. There are 17 residues in the CDR3. Unmatched junction bases numbered 3, after V lost 0 bases and J lost 3 bases. Germline assignment: CDR1 MDHEN and CDR2 SYDVKM. DNA for the CDR3: TGTGCCAGCAGTTTATGGGGGACTAGCGGGAAAACAGATACGCAGTATTTT. It encodes CASSLWGTSGKTDTQYF.

This chain joins TRBV13 and TRBJ2-3; D perhaps matches TRBD1 (5 bases). From germline, CDR1 is PRHDT and CDR2 FYEKMQ (reference sequence). This CDR3 has 16 residues. The V end was cut by 5 bases, the J end by 1 base, with 16 bases between. CDR3 coding DNA: TGTGCCAGCAGCCAATTCAGGGATAGTGGCACAGATACGCAGTATTTT. Its protein product is CASSQFRDSGTDTQYF.

The gene calls are TRBV29-1 and TRBJ1-1, with D unresolved. Per germline, CDR1 SQVTM and CDR2 ANQGSEA. Between the trimmed V and J ends, which lost 5 bases and 0 bases, there was a span of 10 bases. The CDR3 is 13 amino acids. CDR3 sequence: CSVQGRMNTEAFF. CDR3 coding DNA: TGCAGCGTTCAAGGGAGAATGAACACTGAAGCTTTCTTT.

The V gene is TRBV19, the J gene TRBJ1-1, with D unclear. Trimming took off 8 bases at V and 0 bases at J, with 19 bases between the two ends. This CDR3 is built from 16 residues. Germline lookup yields CDR1 LNHDA and CDR2 SQIVND (reference sequence). The CDR3 reads CASRPNFERVNTEAFF. The DNA of the CDR3 is TGTGCCAGTCGCCCTAATTTCGAACGGGTGAACACTGAAGCTTTCTTT.

The V gene is TRBV6-1, the J gene TRBJ2-1, with TRBD2 matching over 8 bases. The CDR3 is 21 residues long. Looked up from germline, CDR1 is MNHNS and CDR2 is SASEGT. Trimming removed 0 bases from V and 3 bases from J; junction bases left unmatched: 19. The CDR3, as DNA: TGTGCCAGCAGTGAAGCTCCATCTCTTTATTCATTAGCGGGGATCTACAATGAGCAGTTCTTC. Translated, it gives CASSEAPSLYSLAGIYNEQFF.

This sequence joins TRBV6-6 and TRBJ2-1; 14 nucleotides align to TRBD2. Germline CDR1 and CDR2: MNHNY and SVGAGI (reference sequence). V lost 8 bases, J lost 8 bases, and 8 bases stayed unmatched. This CDR3 has 15 residues. The CDR3 DNA is TGTGCCAGCTCTTCCGGGACTAGCGGGAGATATGAGCAGTTCTTC. Encoded protein: CASSSGTSGRYEQFF.

V usage is TRBV2 and J usage is TRBJ1-5; D might be TRBD1 (5 bases). The ends were cut back, 8 bases at V and 0 bases at J, with 23 bases in the middle. The CDR3 has 18 amino acids. Germline lookup yields CDR1 SNHLY and CDR2 FYNNEI. The DNA of the CDR3 is TGTGCCAGCGATCTTGACAGCGAAACTATATATAGCAATCAGCCCCAGCATTTT. As protein: CASDLDSETIYSNQPQHF. The full variable domain, in which reference TRBV2 and TRBJ1-5 provide the parts outside the CDR3, is EPEVTQTPSHQVTQMGQEVILRCVPISNHLYFYWYRQILGQKVEFLVSFYNNEISEKSEIFDDQFSVERPDGSNFTLKIRSTKLEDSAMYFCASDLDSETIYSNQPQHFGDGTRLSIL.

The genes are TRBV6-5 and TRBJ2-1; D may be TRBD1 (6 bases). In germline, CDR1 is MNHEY, CDR2 SVGAGI. This CDR3 has 14 residues. Trimming stripped 7 bases from V and 9 bases from J, with 19 bases between. In DNA form, the CDR3 reads TGTGCCAGCACCAGGACAGACGGGCGCGGTGAGCAGTTCTTC. It yields the protein CASTRTDGRGEQFF.

V and J are TRBV9 and TRBJ2-2; the D gene is possibly TRBD1 (6 bases). Germline CDR1 SGDLS, CDR2 YYNGEE. The CDR3 loop spans 16 amino acids. The ends were cut back, 1 base at V and 4 bases at J, with 14 bases in the middle. CDR3 in amino acids: CASSVTGTIGTGELFF. The CDR3 coding sequence is TGTGCCAGCAGCGTAACGGGGACAATCGGCACCGGGGAGCTGTTTTTT.

The chain recombines TRBV7-9 with TRBJ2-1; TRBD2 matches at 10 bases. The CDR3 loop spans 16 amino acids. J gave up 7 bases and V 5 bases, and 11 bases lay outside the gene matches. The V gene's germline CDR1 is SEHNR and CDR2 FQNEAQ (reference sequence). In DNA form, the CDR3 reads TGTGCCAGCAGCCCCGGGGCTAGCGGGAGATGGAATGAGCAGTTCTTC. This encodes CASSPGASGRWNEQFF.

For the CDR3, the DNA is TGTGCCAGCAGCCAGACCACCCCGGGACTAGTAACGAGAGGGGCCACAGATACGCAGTATTTT. Encoded protein: CASSQTTPGLVTRGATDTQYF. This rearrangement joins TRBV4-2 to TRBJ2-3; 8 bases fit TRBD2. CDR3 length: 21 residues. CDR1 is LGHNA, CDR2 YNFKEQ, per germline. V lost 3 bases to trimming and J lost 2 bases; unmatched junction nucleotides: 22.

The chain combines TRBV21-1 with TRBJ2-7; TRBD1 is the table's D call, not checked against the DNA. TRBV21-1 is a pseudogene locus. This CDR3 contains 17 residues. This CDR3 is CASSASLGQEEGYEQYF. In DNA, the CDR3 is TGTGCCAGCAGCGCCTCCCTCGGACAGGAAGAGGGTTACGAGCAGTACTTC.

J is TRBJ1-2 and V is TRBV19, with 7 nucleotides matching TRBD1. The CDR3 runs to 13 residues. Germline values: CDR1 LNHDA, CDR2 SQIVND (reference sequence). Trimming took 6 bases from V and 6 from J; bases not matched to a gene: 7. This CDR3 reads CASSLQGRDGYTF. CDR3 DNA: TGTGCCAGTAGCTTACAGGGGAGAGATGGCTACACCTTC.